This TCR beta chain was retrieved from a study of blood T cell repertoires in COVID-19. The protocol was immunoSEQ multiplex PCR, while the TCRdb copy is restricted to in-frame clones and leaves out a portion. The data hold 100,000 to 150,000 clones, with around nine tenths observed a single time. This clone appeared a few times. The receptor was derived from a woman in her seventies with COVID-19, enrolled during active disease. The specimen sequenced was peripheral blood.

In nucleotides, the CDR3 is TGTGCCAGCTCACCACAGGGGGCGACGAACACCGGGGAGCTGTTTTTT. This encodes CASSPQGATNTGELFF. V is TRBV18 and J is TRBJ2-2; 7 positions agree with TRBD1. The CDR3 spans 16 residues. Germline assignment: CDR1 KGHSH and CDR2 LQKENI. Germline trimming cut 1 base from V and 0 bases from J; bases unmatched to any gene: 2.